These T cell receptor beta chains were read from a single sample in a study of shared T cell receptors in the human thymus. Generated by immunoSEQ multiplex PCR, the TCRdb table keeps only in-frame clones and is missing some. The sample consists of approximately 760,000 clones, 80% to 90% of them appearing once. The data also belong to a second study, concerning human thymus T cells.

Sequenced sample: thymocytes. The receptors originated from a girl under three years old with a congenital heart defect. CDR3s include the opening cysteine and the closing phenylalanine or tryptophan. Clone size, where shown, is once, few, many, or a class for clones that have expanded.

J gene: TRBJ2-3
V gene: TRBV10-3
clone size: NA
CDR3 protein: CAISARGLRLAEGTDTQYF

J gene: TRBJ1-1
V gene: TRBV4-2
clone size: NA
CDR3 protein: CASSPRGRQGYTEAFF

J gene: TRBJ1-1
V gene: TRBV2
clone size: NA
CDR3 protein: CASNRQGVEAFF

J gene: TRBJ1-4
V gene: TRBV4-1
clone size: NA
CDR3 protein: CASSQVKYRDRANEKLFF

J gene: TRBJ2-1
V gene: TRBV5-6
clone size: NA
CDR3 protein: CASSQIEPNAGLGNEQFF

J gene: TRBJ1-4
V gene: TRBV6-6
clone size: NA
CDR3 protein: CASTPDKPGEKLFF

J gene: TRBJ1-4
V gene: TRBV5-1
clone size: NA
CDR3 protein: CASKEAGDYVTNEKLFF

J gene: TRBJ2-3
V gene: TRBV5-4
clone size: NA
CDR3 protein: CASSLGQGRRDTQYF

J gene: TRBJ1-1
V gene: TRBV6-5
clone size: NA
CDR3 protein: CASKFGQYTEAFF

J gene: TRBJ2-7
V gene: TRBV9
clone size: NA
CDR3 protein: CASSVAVDILVAEQYF

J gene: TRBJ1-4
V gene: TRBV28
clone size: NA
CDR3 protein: CASSFLRGFGHEKLFF

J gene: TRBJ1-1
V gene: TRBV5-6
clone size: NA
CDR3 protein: CASSLVCVPTEPPEAFF

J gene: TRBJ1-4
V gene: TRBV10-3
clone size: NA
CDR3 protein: CAVSATEPLDEKLFF

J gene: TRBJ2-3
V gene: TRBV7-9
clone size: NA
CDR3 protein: CASSLRQVIPTDTQYF

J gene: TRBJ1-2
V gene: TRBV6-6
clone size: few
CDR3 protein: CASSTYRDRGDYGYTF

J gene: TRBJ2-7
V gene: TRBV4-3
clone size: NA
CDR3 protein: CASSQEVGSSYEQYF

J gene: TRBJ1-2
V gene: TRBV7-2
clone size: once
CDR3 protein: CASSLAQGSGYTF

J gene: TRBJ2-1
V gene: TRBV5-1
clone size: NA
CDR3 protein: CASSLGERTSGGLYNEQFF

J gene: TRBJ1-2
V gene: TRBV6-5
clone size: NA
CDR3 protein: CASALKTGHGYTF

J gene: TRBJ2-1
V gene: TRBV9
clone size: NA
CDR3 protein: CASSVRTSRLDKQFF

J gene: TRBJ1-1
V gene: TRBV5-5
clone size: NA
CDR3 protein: CASSLWTGGENTEAFF

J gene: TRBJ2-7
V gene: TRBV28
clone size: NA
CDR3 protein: CASSRPGDSSISYEQYF

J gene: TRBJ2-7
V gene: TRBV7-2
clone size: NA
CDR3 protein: CASSSSETGGRSYEQYF

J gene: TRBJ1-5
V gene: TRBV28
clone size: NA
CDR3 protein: CASSWDRGYNQPQHF

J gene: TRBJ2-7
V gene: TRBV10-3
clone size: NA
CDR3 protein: CATVLTGYYDEQYF

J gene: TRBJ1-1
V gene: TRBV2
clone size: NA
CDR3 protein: CASSEGHRGAFF

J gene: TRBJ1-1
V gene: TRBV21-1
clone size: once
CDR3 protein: CASSPGNTEAFF

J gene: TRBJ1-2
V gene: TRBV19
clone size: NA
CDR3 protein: CASSPPGTEGYTF

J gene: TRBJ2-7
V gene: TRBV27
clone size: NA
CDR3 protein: CASSLPRQRGAIYEQYF

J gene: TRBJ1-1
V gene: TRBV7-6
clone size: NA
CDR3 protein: CASSLQGQLPYTEAFF

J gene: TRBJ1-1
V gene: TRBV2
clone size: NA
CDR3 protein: CASSERGWTEAFF

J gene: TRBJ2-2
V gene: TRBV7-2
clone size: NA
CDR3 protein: CASSSRQGRCTGELFF

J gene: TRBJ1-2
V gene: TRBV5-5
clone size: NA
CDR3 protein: CASRHARDRANYGYTF

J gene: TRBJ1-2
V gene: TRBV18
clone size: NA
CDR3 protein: CASSGTAYGYTF

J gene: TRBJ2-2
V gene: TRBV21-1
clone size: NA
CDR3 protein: CASSISSSGGRELFF

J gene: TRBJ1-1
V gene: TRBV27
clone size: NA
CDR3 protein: CASSLSARGNTEAFF

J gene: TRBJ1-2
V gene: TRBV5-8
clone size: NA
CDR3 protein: CASSLATLTGEKIYGYTF

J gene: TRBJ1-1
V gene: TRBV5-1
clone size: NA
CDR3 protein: CASTKTVGTRIYNTEAFF

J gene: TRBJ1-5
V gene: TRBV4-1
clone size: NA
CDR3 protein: CASSQERSRDGFHRGNQPQHF

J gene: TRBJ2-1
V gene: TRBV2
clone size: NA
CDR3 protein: CASTTTTSGTYNEQFF

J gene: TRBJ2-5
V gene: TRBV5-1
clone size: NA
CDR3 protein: CASSLLGQGTKETQYF

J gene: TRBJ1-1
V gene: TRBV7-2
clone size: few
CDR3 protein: CASSPGTGAPNTEAFF

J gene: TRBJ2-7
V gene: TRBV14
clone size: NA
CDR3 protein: CASSQRLLGGAQSSTGQYF

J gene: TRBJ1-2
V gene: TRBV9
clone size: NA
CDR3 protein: CASSVGDRGGYGYTF

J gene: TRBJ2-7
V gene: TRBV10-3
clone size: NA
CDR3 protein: CAIVHEGRGGLKYEQYF

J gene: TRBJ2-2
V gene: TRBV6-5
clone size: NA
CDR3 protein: CASSCGQGNTGELFF

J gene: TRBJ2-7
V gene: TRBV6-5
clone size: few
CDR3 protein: CASSYSPGDSSYEQYF

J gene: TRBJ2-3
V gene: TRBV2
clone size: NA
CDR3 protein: CASSENLARDRGPDTQYF

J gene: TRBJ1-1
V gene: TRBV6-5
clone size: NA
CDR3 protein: CASIPRGLHTEAFF

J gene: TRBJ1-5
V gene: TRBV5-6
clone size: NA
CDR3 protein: CASSRRDRDNGRGQPQHF